A selection of T cell receptor beta chains follows, all from one sample in a study of T cell responses to AZD1222 COVID-19 vaccine. Sequenced by immunoSEQ multiplex PCR; TCRdb stores in-frame clones only, minus some. The sample contains about 120,000 clones, more than 70% of which appear only once. The sequencing used peripheral blood, collected 28 days after the second AZD1222 dose. Receptors were obtained from an adult who received the AZD1222 COVID-19 vaccine. The CDR3 runs from the conserved cysteine through the conserved F or W. The D gene is left open where the match is weak. Some rows mark clone size as missing; the rest say once, few, many or name a class of expanded clone.

NA	TRBJ1-1	TRBV19	NA	CASSIGTGLGEAFF	TGTGCCAGTAGTATTGGGACCGGGCTCGGGGAAGCTTTCTTT
NA	TRBJ2-1	TRBV7-3	NA	CASSSQGAGVNEQFF	TGTGCCAGCAGCTCACAGGGTGCAGGGGTAAATGAGCAGTTCTTC
NA	TRBJ1-1	TRBV6-5	NA	CASPRSVGTEAFF	TGTGCCAGCCCAAGGTCCGTGGGCACTGAAGCTTTCTTT
TRBD1	TRBJ2-5	TRBV28	once	CASRTGGETQYF	TGTGCCAGCAGGACAGGGGGGGAGACCCAGTACTTC
NA	TRBJ1-5	TRBV29-1	NA	CSVSGLGDSNQPQHF	TGCAGCGTTAGTGGTTTGGGGGATAGCAATCAGCCCCAGCATTTT
TRBD1	TRBJ2-5	TRBV7-2	NA	CASSLAPRQGPKETQYF	TGTGCCAGCAGCTTAGCGCCCAGACAGGGGCCGAAAGAGACCCAGTACTTC
NA	TRBJ2-2	TRBV6-4	NA	CASSETSTGELFF	TGTGCCAGCAGTGAGACTAGCACCGGGGAGCTGTTTTTT
NA	TRBJ1-5	TRBV23-1	NA	CASSLYDGGNNQPQHF	TGCGCCAGCAGCCTATACGACGGCGGAAACAATCAGCCCCAGCATTTT
NA	TRBJ1-6	TRBV7-2	NA	CASSLVPVNNSPLHF	TGTGCCAGCAGCTTAGTACCTGTAAATAATTCACCCCTCCACTTT
NA	TRBJ1-4	TRBV5-1	NA	CASSQQNSNEKLFF	TGCGCCAGCAGCCAGCAGAACAGTAATGAAAAACTGTTTTTT
TRBD2	TRBJ2-5	TRBV7-2	once	CASSLGEGLAGGLMETQYF	TGTGCCAGCAGCTTAGGCGAGGGACTAGCGGGAGGGTTGATGGAGACCCAGTACTTC
NA	TRBJ2-1	TRBV5-6	NA	CASSTTRGSSYNEQFF	TGTGCCAGCAGCACCACGCGGGGAAGCTCCTACAATGAGCAGTTCTTC
NA	TRBJ2-2	TRBV7-2	NA	CASSGQPNTGELFF	TGTGCCAGCAGCGGACAACCGAACACCGGGGAGCTGTTTTTT